The source of this T cell receptor (beta chain) is a study of CD8 T cells in ankylosing spondylitis. 5'-RACE, quantitative and with molecular barcodes, yielded the TCR beta libraries. TCRdb reprocessed the 5' RACE reads via MiXCR and lists one record per CDR3 protein. The sample carries around 770,000 distinct CDR3 sequences, around 11% recorded once. Only a few counts were recorded for this clonotype. Its antigen is still unknown. Study observations and caveats: Disease-linked clones proved CD8+ and comparatively uncommon in peripheral blood. Some motif variants were previously reported in reactive arthritis synovial fluid and blood. Matched ankylosing spondylitis synovial fluid reportedly contained a significantly enriched population of disease-linked clones. About 8 highly homologous variants made up a TCR beta motif that seemed to typify ankylosing spondylitis blood.

The sequence came from a male donor with ankylosing spondylitis. Sequencing was carried out using blood, either unsorted or a sorted T cell fraction (not recorded which).

The CDR3 protein is CASSQEFGPRGYTF. In nucleotides, the CDR3 is TGCGCCAGCAGCCAAGAATTCGGCCCGCGAGGCTACACCTTC. The chain links TRBV4-3 to TRBJ1-2, with no clear D. This CDR3 region has 14 residues. Germline CDR1 is LGHNA and CDR2 is YSLEER. V lost 0 bases, J lost 8 bases, and 13 bases lay in between.